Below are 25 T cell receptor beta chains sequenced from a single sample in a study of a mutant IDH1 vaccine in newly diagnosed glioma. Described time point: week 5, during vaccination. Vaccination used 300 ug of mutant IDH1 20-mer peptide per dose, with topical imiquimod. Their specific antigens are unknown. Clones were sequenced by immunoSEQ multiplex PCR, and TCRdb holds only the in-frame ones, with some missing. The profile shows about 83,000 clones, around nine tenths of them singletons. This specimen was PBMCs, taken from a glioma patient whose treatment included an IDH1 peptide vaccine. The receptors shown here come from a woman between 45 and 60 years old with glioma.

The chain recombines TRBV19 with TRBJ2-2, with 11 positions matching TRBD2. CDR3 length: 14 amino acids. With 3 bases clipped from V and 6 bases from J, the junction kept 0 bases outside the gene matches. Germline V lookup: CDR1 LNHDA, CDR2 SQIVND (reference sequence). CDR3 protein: CASSMGLAAGELFF. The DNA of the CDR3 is TGTGCCAGTAGTATGGGACTAGCGGCCGGGGAGCTGTTTTTT.

The CDR3 nucleotides read TGTGCCAGCAGTTTTTATAGCGGGATCGGGGAGACCCAGTACTTC. It specifies CASSFYSGIGETQYF. The genes are TRBV27 and TRBJ2-5; 8 bases align to TRBD2. The germline V gene encodes CDR1 MNHEY and CDR2 SMNVEV (reference sequence). The CDR3 sequence is 15 residues long. V lost 3 bases to trimming and J lost 5 bases; unmatched junction nucleotides: 8.

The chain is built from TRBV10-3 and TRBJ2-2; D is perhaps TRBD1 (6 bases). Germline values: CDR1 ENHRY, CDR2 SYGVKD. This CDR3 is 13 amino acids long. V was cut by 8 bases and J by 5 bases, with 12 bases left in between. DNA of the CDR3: TGTGCCATCCGCCCTACAGGGACCGGGGAGCTGTTTTTT. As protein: CAIRPTGTGELFF.

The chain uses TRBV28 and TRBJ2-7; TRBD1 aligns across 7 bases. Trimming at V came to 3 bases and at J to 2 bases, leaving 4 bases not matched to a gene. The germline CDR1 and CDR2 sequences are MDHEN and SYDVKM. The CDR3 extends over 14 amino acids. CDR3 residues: CASSLGTEPYEQYF. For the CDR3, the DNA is TGTGCCAGCAGTTTGGGGACAGAGCCCTACGAGCAGTACTTC.

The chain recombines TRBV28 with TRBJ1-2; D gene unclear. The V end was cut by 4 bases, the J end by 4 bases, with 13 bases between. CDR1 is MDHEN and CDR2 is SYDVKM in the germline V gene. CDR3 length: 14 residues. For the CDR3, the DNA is TGTGCCAGCAGTTCTCTCTCGGTCTCCTATGGCTACACCTTC. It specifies CASSSLSVSYGYTF.

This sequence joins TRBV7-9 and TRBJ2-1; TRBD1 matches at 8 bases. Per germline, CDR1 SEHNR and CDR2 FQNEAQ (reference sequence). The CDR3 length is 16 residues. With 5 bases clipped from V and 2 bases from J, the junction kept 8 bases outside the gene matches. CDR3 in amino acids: CASSTRTGRTYNEQFF. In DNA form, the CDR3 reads TGTGCCAGCAGCACCAGGACAGGGAGAACCTACAATGAGCAGTTCTTC.

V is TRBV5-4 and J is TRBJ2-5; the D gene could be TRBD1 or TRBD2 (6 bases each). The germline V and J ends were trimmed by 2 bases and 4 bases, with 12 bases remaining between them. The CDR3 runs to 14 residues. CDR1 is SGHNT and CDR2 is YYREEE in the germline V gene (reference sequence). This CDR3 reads CASSFWGAPETQYF. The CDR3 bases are TGTGCCAGCAGCTTCTGGGGGGCACCAGAGACCCAGTACTTC.

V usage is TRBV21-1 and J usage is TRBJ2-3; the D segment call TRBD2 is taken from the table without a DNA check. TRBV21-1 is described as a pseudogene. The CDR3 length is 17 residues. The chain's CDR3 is CASSKKKTSGNSDTQYF. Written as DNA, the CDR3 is TGTGCCAGCAGCAAAAAAAAGACTAGCGGGAACTCAGATACGCAGTATTTT.

The CDR3 bases are TGTGCCAGCAGCCGCGGGGTTAGCGGAACCATCTACAATGAGCAGTTCTTC. It codes for CASSRGVSGTIYNEQFF. This chain connects TRBV7-9 to TRBJ2-1; possibly TRBD2 for D (6 bases). CDR3 length: 17 amino acids. The ends were cut back, 5 bases at V and 3 bases at J, with 20 bases in the middle. Germline CDR1 reads SEHNR; CDR2 reads FQNEAQ (reference sequence).

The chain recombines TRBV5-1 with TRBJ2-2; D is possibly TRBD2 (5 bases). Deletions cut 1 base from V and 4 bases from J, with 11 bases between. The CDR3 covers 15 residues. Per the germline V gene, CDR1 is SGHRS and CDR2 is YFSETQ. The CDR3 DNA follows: TGCGCCAGCAGCTTGTACGGACTCGGCACCGGGGAGCTGTTTTTT. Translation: CASSLYGLGTGELFF. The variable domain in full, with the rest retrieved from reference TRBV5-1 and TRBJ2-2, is KAGVTQTPRYLIKTRGQQVTLSCSPISGHRSVSWYQQTPGQGLQFLFEYFSETQRNKGNFPGRFSGRQFSNSRSEMNVSTLELGDSALYLCASSLYGLGTGELFFGEGSRLTVL.

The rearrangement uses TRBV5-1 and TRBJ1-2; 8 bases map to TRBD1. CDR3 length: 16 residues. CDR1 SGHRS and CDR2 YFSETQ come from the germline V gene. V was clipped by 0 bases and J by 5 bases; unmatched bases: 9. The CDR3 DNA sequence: TGCGCCAGCAGCTTGGGACAGGGGAGCTTCCTATATGGCTACACCTTC. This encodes CASSLGQGSFLYGYTF.

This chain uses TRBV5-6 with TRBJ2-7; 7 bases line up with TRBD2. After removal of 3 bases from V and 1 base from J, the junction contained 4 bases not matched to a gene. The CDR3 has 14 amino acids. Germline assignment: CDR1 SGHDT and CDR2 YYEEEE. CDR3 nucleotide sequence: TGTGCCAGCAGCTCGTGGGGGGGGTCCTACGAGCAGTACTTC. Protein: CASSSWGGSYEQYF.

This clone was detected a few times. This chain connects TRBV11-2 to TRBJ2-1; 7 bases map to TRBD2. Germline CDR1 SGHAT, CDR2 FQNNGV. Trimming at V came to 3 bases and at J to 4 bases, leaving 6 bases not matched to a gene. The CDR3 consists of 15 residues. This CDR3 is CASSLGGAPYNEQFF. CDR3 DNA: TGTGCCAGCAGCTTGGGAGGGGCTCCGTACAATGAGCAGTTCTTC.

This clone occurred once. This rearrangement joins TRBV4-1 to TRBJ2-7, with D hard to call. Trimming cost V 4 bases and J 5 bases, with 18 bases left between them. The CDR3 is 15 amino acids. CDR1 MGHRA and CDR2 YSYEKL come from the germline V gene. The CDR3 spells CASSLLLRPEDEQYF. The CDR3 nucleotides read TGCGCCAGCAGCCTTCTTTTGCGGCCCGAAGACGAGCAGTACTTC.

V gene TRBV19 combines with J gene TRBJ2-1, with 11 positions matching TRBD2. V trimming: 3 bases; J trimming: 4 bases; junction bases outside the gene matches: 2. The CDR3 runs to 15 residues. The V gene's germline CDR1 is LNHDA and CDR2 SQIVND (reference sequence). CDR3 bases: TGTGCCAGTAGTATCGGACTAGCGGGTTACAATGAGCAGTTCTTC. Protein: CASSIGLAGYNEQFF.

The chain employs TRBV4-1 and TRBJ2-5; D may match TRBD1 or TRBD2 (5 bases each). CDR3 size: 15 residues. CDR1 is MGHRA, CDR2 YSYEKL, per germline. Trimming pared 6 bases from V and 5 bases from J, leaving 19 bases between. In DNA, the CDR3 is TGCGCCAGCAGTCTTGCCGGGACGCTTGGGGAGACCCAGTACTTC. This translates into CASSLAGTLGETQYF.

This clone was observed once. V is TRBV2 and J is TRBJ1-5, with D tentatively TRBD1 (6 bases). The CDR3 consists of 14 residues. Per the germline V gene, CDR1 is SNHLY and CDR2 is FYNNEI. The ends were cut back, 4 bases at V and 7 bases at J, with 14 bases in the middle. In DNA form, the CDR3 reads TGTGCCAGCAGTGCCGAGGGGGGGGGCCAGCCCCAGCATTTT. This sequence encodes CASSAEGGGQPQHF.

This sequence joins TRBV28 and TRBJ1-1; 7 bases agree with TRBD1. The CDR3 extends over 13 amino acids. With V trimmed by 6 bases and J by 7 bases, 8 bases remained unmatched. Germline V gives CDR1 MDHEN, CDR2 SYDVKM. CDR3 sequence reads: CASSLGQNFEAFF. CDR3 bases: TGTGCCAGCAGCCTGGGACAGAATTTTGAAGCTTTCTTT.

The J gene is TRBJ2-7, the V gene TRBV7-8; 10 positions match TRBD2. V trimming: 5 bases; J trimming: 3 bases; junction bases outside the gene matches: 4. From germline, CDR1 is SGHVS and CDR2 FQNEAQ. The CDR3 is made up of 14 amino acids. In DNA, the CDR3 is TGTGCCAGCAGCCCCACTAGCGGGATCTACGAGCAGTACTTC. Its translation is CASSPTSGIYEQYF.

This CDR3 reads CAINRDSNQPQHF. The CDR3 coding sequence is TGTGCCATCAATCGGGACAGCAATCAGCCCCAGCATTTT. The V and J genes are TRBV10-3 and TRBJ1-5; TRBD1 is a possible D gene (5 bases). Germline CDR1 is ENHRY and CDR2 is SYGVKD. Trimming took 7 bases from V and 1 from J, leaving 8 bases between them. The CDR3 runs 13 residues.

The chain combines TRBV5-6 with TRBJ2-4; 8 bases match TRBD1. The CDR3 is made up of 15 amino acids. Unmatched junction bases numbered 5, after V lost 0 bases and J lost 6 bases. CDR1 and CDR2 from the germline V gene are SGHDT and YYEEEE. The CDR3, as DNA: TGTGCCAGCAGCTTGGGGCAGGGGGCTGGAAACATTCAGTACTTC. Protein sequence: CASSLGQGAGNIQYF.

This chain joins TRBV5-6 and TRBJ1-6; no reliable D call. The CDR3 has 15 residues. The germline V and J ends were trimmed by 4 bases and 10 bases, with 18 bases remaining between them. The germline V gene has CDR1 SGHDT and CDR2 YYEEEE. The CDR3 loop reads CASSMDDIPRSPLHF. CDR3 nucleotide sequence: TGTGCCAGCAGCATGGACGACATCCCAAGGTCACCCCTCCACTTT.

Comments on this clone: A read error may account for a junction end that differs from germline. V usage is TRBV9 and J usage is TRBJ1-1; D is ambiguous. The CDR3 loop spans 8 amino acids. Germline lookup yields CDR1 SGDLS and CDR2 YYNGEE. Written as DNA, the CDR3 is TGTGCCAGCAGCCCTCTACTCTTT. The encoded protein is CASSPLLF.

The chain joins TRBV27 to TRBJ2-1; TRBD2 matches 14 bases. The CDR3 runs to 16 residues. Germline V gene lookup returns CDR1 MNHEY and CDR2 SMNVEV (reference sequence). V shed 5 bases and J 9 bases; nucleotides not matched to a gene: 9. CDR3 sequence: CASSPTGTSGRGEQFF. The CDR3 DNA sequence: TGTGCCAGCAGTCCAACCGGGACTAGCGGGAGAGGTGAGCAGTTCTTC.

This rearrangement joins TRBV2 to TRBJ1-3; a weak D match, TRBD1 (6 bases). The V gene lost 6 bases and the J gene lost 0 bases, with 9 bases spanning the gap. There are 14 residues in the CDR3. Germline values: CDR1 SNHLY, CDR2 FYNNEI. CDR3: CASRGQISGNTIYF. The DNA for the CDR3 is TGTGCCAGCAGGGGACAAATCTCTGGAAACACCATATATTTT.